One sample yielded the 21 T cell receptor beta chains listed below, sequenced in a study of blood T cell repertoires in COVID-19 (TCRdb year 2020). The library was generated by the immunoSEQ multiplex PCR assay. TCRdb re-hosts the immuneACCESS table, in-frame sequences only. Its copies lack some clones; in the studies checked, an unresolved V gene accounts for under half of them, and the cause for the rest is not known. For this sample the table gives about 220,000 clones, of which 88% were detected only once. The biggest ten clones account for about 14% of the sample. The sequenced material came from PBMCs or T cells enriched from blood (not recorded which). Receptors originate from a woman in her forties or fifties with acute COVID-19.

The CDR3 nucleotides read TGTGCCAGCAGTCCCACCCGGGGAGGGTCGGGCGGGGAGCTGTTTTTT. Translation: CASSPTRGGSGGELFF. The V and J genes are TRBV27 and TRBJ2-2; 7 bases align to TRBD2. The germline gives CDR1 MNHEY, CDR2 SMNVEV (reference sequence). Germline trimming cut 5 bases from V and 7 bases from J; bases unmatched to any gene: 13. The CDR3 is made up of 16 amino acids.

The rearrangement uses TRBV14 and TRBJ1-6, with D perhaps matching TRBD1 (6 bases). Trimming cost V 4 bases and J 0 bases, with 13 bases left between them. CDR1 and CDR2 from the germline V gene are SGHDN and FVKESK. There are 17 residues in the CDR3. Here the CDR3 DNA reads TGTGCCAGCAGCCCCTATGGGGGCAGCTCCTATAATTCACCCCTCCACTTT. This translates into CASSPYGGSSYNSPLHF.

The chain links TRBV4-1 to TRBJ1-1; D may be TRBD1 (5 bases). Trimming pared 0 bases from V and 4 bases from J, leaving 9 bases between. The CDR3 has 14 residues. Germline CDR1 reads MGHRA; CDR2 reads YSYEKL. CDR3 amino acids: CASSQDRAVTEAFF. CDR3 sequence (DNA): TGCGCCAGCAGCCAAGACAGGGCTGTCACTGAAGCTTTCTTT.

The chain recombines TRBV6-4 with TRBJ2-1, with 8 bases that match TRBD2. Germline-derived CDR1 and CDR2 are MRHNA and SNTAGT. Germline trimming cut 5 bases from V and 8 bases from J; bases unmatched to any gene: 5. This CDR3 region has 13 residues. Here the CDR3 reads CASSSLAGDEQFF. The DNA of the CDR3 is TGTGCCAGCAGTTCCCTAGCGGGCGATGAGCAGTTCTTC.

This CDR3 reads CASSPGLAGTTPLYEQYF. Written as DNA, the CDR3 is TGTGCCAGCTCACCAGGGCTAGCGGGCACTACCCCGCTCTACGAGCAGTACTTC. The genes are TRBV18 and TRBJ2-7; 8 bases match TRBD2. Germline V gene data show CDR1 as KGHSH and CDR2 as LQKENI. The CDR3 length is 18 residues. The J segment lost 3 bases and the V segment lost 2 bases, leaving 15 bases of the junction unmatched.

This clone was counted once. The rearrangement links TRBV27 to TRBJ2-1, with 13 bases aligning to TRBD2. CDR3 length equals 15 residues. Trimming removed 4 bases from V and 12 bases from J; junction bases left unmatched: 9. Looked up from germline, CDR1 is MNHEY and CDR2 is SMNVEV (reference sequence). The CDR3 nucleotides read TGTGCCAGCAGTTCCTCCGGGACTAGCGGGGTGGGGCAGTTCTTC. Translated: CASSSSGTSGVGQFF.

This chain uses TRBV4-2 with TRBJ2-1; no clear D gene. The CDR3 totals 16 residues. V was pared by 0 bases and J by 9 bases, with 18 bases between. CDR1 LGHNA and CDR2 YNFKEQ come from the germline V gene. The CDR3 sequence: CASSQDGSYLTGEQFF. CDR3 DNA sequence: TGTGCCAGCAGCCAAGATGGTAGCTATCTAACGGGTGAGCAGTTCTTC.

This clone was seen a single time. This sequence joins TRBV7-2 and TRBJ1-2; 7 nucleotides line up with TRBD1. The germline gives CDR1 SGHTA, CDR2 FQGNSA. The V segment lost 6 bases and the J segment 7 bases; nucleotides outside the gene matches: 8. There are 13 residues in the CDR3. CDR3 region: CASSGRGVFGYTF. The CDR3, as DNA: TGTGCCAGCAGTGGCAGGGGGGTTTTTGGCTACACCTTC.

V is TRBV18 and J is TRBJ1-1, with TRBD1 matching 7 bases. CDR1 and CDR2 from the germline V gene are KGHSH and LQKENI. V shed 3 bases and J 1 base; nucleotides not matched to a gene: 2. CDR3 length: 14 amino acids. The CDR3 DNA sequence: TGTGCCAGCTCACCGGGACAGTCGAACACTGAAGCTTTCTTT. Translated, it gives CASSPGQSNTEAFF.

This chain links TRBV29-1 with TRBJ1-3, with a tentative D call TRBD1 (5 bases). The CDR3 loop spans 15 amino acids. The V gene lost 0 bases and the J gene lost 2 bases, with 11 bases spanning the gap. The germline CDR1 and CDR2 sequences are SQVTM and ANQGSEA. CDR3 in DNA: TGCAGCGTTGAAGAATGGCAGGGTCCTGGAAACACCATATATTTT. As protein: CSVEEWQGPGNTIYF.

The chain employs TRBV3-1 (or the pseudogene TRBV3-2) and TRBJ1-1; D is perhaps TRBD1 (6 bases). Trimming took 4 bases from V and 1 from J, leaving 13 bases between them. CDR1 is LGHDT, CDR2 YNNKEL, per germline (reference sequence). The CDR3 runs 15 residues. The CDR3 sequence: CASSPLGTPNTEAFF. CDR3 coding DNA: TGTGCCAGCAGCCCCTTAGGGACACCGAACACTGAAGCTTTCTTT.

The chain employs TRBV5-5 and TRBJ1-2; TRBD1 matches 12 bases. Germline CDR1 SGHKS, CDR2 YYEKEE (reference sequence). The ends lost 4 bases at V and 6 bases at J; junction bases unmatched: 7. The CDR3 runs to 15 residues. The DNA for the CDR3 is TGTGCCAGCAGCCTGGGACAGGGGGCACAAAATGGCTACACCTTC. Protein sequence: CASSLGQGAQNGYTF.

J is TRBJ2-2 and V is TRBV5-1; possibly TRBD1 for D (6 bases). The CDR3 loop spans 15 amino acids. CDR1 and CDR2 (germline): SGHRS, YFSETQ. Trimming took off 4 bases at V and 0 bases at J, with 10 bases between the two ends. CDR3 residues: CASSPWTANTGELFF. The CDR3 region has the DNA TGCGCCAGCAGCCCCTGGACAGCGAACACCGGGGAGCTGTTTTTT.

The chain links TRBV28 to TRBJ2-3; 15 bases map to TRBD2. The CDR3 is 14 amino acids. J gave up 8 bases and V 7 bases, and 4 bases lay outside the gene matches. Germline CDR1 is MDHEN and CDR2 is SYDVKM. The CDR3 protein is CASKGLAGGLTQYF. The CDR3 nucleotides read TGTGCCAGCAAAGGACTAGCGGGAGGGCTTACGCAGTATTTT.

The chain recombines TRBV4-3 with TRBJ2-7, with 8 bases lining up with TRBD1. CDR1 and CDR2 (germline): LGHNA, YSLEER. With 1 base clipped from V and 5 bases from J, the junction kept 10 bases outside the gene matches. The CDR3 has 16 amino acids. The CDR3 region is CASSQGFGTGTNEQYF. CDR3 in DNA: TGCGCCAGCAGCCAAGGATTTGGGACAGGCACCAACGAGCAGTACTTC.

This chain connects TRBV7-2 to TRBJ2-5; D not certain. There are 14 residues in the CDR3. Trimming shortened V by 5 bases and J by 5 bases, and 15 bases separated the two germline ends. Germline V gene data show CDR1 as SGHTA and CDR2 as FQGNSA. In DNA, the CDR3 is TGTGCCAGCAGCCCATTTAATTCTCGGGAGACCCAGTACTTC. Protein: CASSPFNSRETQYF.

The J gene is TRBJ2-5, the V gene TRBV7-9, with D possibly matching TRBD1 (6 bases). This CDR3 spans 16 amino acids. Trimming stripped 4 bases from V and 3 bases from J, with 18 bases between. In germline, CDR1 is SEHNR, CDR2 FQNEAQ (reference sequence). Written as DNA, the CDR3 is TGTGCCAGCAGCTCCTCTGGGGGCATAGGAGAAGAGACCCAGTACTTC. Translated: CASSSSGGIGEETQYF.

This clone was seen a single time. The V gene is TRBV3-1 (or the pseudogene TRBV3-2), the J gene TRBJ1-4; TRBD1 is a possible D gene (6 bases). V was trimmed by 4 bases and J by 3 bases, leaving 12 bases between them. CDR3 length: 15 amino acids. The germline gives CDR1 LGHDT, CDR2 YNNKEL (reference sequence). In nucleotides, the CDR3 is TGTGCCAGCAGCCCATCTTACAGGGCTAATGAAAAACTGTTTTTT. This gives the protein CASSPSYRANEKLFF.

V gene TRBV18 combines with J gene TRBJ1-2; TRBD1 agrees at 9 bases. The V and J ends lost 0 bases and 8 bases, in that order; junction bases with no gene match: 10. Germline-derived CDR1 and CDR2 are KGHSH and LQKENI. This CDR3 spans 16 amino acids. In DNA form, the CDR3 reads TGTGCCAGCTCACCACCGAAAGGGACAGGGTTCGGAGGCTACACCTTC. This gives the protein CASSPPKGTGFGGYTF.

This chain connects TRBV6-2 or TRBV6-3 to TRBJ2-7; weak D call: TRBD1 (5 bases). This CDR3 contains 13 residues. The ends were cut back, 6 bases at V and 4 bases at J, with 13 bases in the middle. Germline CDR1 MNHEY, CDR2 SVGEGT. For the CDR3, the DNA is TGTGCCAGCAGCAAGGCCCCAGGGTACGAGCAGTACTTC. It specifies CASSKAPGYEQYF.

The chain is built from TRBV2 and TRBJ1-1; the match to TRBD1 covers 9 bases. V lost 7 bases, J lost 5 bases, and 8 bases stayed unmatched. CDR3 size: 14 residues. Germline V lookup: CDR1 SNHLY, CDR2 FYNNEI. CDR3 DNA: TGTGCCAGCATTTTTGGGACAGGGTTTACTGAAGCTTTCTTT. Translated: CASIFGTGFTEAFF.